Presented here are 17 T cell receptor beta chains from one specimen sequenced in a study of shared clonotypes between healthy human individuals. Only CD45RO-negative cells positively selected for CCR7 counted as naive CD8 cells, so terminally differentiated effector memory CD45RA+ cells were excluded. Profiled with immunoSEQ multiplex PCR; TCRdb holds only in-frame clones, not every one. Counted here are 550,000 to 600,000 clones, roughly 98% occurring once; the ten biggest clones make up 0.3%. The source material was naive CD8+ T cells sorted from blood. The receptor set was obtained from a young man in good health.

The CDR3 sequence: CASSPRALAGMSYEQYF. The DNA for the CDR3 is TGTGCCAGCAGCCCGCGCGCTCTAGCGGGAATGTCCTACGAGCAGTACTTC. The chain uses TRBV4-2 and TRBJ2-7; 9 nucleotides agree with TRBD2. J was trimmed by 1 base and V by 4 bases; bases with no gene match: 11. Germline V gene sequence: CDR1 LGHNA, CDR2 YNFKEQ. The CDR3 has 17 residues.

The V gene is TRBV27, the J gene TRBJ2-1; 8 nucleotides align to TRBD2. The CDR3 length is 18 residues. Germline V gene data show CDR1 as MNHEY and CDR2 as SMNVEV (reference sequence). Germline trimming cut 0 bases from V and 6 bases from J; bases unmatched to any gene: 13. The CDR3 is CASSLSPSPDGRGNEQFF. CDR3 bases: TGTGCCAGCAGTTTATCCCCCTCTCCTGACGGGAGGGGCAATGAGCAGTTCTTC.

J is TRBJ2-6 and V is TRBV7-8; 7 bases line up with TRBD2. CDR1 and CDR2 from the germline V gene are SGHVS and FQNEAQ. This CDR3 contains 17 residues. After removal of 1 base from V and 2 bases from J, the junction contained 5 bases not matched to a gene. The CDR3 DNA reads TGTGCCAGCAGCTTAGGAGCGGGAAGGGCTGGGGCCAACGTCCTGACTTTC. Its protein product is CASSLGAGRAGANVLTF.

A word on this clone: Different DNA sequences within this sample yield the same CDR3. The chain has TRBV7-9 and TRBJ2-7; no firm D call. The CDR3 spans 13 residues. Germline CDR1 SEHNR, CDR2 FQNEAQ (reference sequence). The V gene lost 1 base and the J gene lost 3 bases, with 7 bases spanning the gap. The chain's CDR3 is CASSLDYSYEQYF. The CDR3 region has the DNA TGTGCCAGCAGCTTAGACTACAGCTACGAGCAGTACTTC.

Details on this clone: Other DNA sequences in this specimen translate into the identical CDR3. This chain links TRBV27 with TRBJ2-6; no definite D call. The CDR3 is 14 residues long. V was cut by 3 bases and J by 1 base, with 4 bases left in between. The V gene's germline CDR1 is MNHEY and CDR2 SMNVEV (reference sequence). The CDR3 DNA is TGTGCCAGCAGTTTGGGTTCTGGGGCCAACGTCCTGACTTTC. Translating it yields CASSLGSGANVLTF.

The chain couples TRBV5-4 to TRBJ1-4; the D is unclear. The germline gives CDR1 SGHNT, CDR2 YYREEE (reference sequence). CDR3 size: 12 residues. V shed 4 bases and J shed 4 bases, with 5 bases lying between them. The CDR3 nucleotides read TGTGCCAGCAGCGATCATAATGAAAAACTGTTTTTT. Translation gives CASSDHNEKLFF.

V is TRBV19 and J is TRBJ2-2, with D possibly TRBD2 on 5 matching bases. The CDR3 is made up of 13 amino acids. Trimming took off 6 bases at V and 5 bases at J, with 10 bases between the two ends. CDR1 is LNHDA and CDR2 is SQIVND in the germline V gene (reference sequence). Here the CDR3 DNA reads TGTGCCAGTAGACAGAGCGGAACCGGGGAGCTGTTTTTT. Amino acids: CASRQSGTGELFF.

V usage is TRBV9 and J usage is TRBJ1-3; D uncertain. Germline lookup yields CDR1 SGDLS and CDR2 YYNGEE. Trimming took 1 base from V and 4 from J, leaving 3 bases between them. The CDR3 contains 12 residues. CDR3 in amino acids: CASSVFGNTIYF. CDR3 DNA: TGTGCCAGCAGCGTATTCGGAAACACCATATATTTT.

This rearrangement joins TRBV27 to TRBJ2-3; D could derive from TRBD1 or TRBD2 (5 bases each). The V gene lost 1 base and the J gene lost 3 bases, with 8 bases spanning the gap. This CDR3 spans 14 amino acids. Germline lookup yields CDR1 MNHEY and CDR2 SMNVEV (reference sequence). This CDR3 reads CASSLLGETDTQYF. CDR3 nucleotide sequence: TGTGCCAGCAGTTTATTGGGGGAGACAGATACGCAGTATTTT.

For the CDR3, the DNA is TGTGCCAGCAGTCTAGGAAGGGGGGACACTGAAGCTTTCTTT. Protein: CASSLGRGDTEAFF. The genes are TRBV7-9 and TRBJ1-1; TRBD1 is a possible D gene (6 bases). Trimming removed 6 bases at V and 3 bases at J, with 14 bases between. Germline V gene sequence: CDR1 SEHNR, CDR2 FQNEAQ (reference sequence). CDR3 size: 14 residues. The whole variable domain, remainder taken from reference TRBV7-9 and TRBJ1-1, is DTGVSQNPRHKITKRGQNVTFRCDPISEHNRLYWYRQTLGQGPEFLTYFQNEAQLEKSRLLSDRFSAERPKGSFSTLEIQRTEQGDSAMYLCASSLGRGDTEAFFGQGTRLTVV.

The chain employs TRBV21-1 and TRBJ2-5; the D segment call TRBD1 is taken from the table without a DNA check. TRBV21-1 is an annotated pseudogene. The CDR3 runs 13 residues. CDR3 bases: TGTGCCAGCCGGACGACAGGGGGAGAGACCCAGTACTTC. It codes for CASRTTGGETQYF.

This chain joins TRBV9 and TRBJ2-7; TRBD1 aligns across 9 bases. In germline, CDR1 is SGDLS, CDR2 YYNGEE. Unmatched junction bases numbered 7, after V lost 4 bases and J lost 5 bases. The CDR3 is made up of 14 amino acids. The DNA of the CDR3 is TGTGCCAGCAGCCCTCGGGACAGGGTAAACGAGCAGTACTTC. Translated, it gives CASSPRDRVNEQYF.

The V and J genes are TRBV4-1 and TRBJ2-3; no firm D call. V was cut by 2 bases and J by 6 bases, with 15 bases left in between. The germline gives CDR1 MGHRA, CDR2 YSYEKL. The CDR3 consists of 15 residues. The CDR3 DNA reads TGCGCCAGCAGCCAACGATTATTCCCCAGTGATACGCAGTATTTT. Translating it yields CASSQRLFPSDTQYF.

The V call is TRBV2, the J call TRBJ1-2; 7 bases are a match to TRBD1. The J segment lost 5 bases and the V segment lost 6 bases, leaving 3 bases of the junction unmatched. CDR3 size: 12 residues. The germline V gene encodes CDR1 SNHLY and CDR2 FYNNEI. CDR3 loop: CASRGQSYGYTF. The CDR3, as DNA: TGTGCCAGCAGGGGACAGTCGTATGGCTACACCTTC. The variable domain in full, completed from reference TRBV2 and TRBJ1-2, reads EPEVTQTPSHQVTQMGQEVILRCVPISNHLYFYWYRQILGQKVEFLVSFYNNEISEKSEIFDDQFSVERPDGSNFTLKIRSTKLEDSAMYFCASRGQSYGYTFGSGTRLTVV.

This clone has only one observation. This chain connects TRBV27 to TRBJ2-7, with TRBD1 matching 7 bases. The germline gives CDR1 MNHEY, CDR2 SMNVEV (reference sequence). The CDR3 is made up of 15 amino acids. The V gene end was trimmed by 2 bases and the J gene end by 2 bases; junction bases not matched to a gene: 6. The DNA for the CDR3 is TGTGCCAGCAGTTTAAAAGGGGACAGTACCTACGAGCAGTACTTC. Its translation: CASSLKGDSTYEQYF.

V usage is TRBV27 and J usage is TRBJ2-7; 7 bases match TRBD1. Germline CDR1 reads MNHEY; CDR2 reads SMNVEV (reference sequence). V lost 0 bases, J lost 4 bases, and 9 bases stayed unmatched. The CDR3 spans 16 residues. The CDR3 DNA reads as TGTGCCAGCAGTTTATCCTCCGGGACAGCGTCATACGAGCAGTACTTC. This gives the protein CASSLSSGTASYEQYF.

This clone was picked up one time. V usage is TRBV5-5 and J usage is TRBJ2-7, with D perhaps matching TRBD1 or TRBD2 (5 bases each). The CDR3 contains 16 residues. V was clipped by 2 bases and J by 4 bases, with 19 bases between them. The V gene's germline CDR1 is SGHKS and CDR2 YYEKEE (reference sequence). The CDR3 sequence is CASSFVRGPPPYEQYF. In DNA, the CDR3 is TGTGCCAGCAGCTTCGTGAGGGGTCCCCCACCTTACGAGCAGTACTTC.